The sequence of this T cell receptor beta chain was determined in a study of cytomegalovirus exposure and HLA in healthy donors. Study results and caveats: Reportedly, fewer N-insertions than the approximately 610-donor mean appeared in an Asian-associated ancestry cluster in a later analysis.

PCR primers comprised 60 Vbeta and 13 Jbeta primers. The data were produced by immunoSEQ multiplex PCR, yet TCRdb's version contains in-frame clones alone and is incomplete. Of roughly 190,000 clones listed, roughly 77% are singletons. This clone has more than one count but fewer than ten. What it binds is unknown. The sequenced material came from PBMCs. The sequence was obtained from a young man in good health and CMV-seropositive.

Here the CDR3 reads CAAAEGETQYF. DNA of the CDR3: TGTGCTGCGGCGGAGGGCGAGACCCAGTACTTC. V usage is TRBV19 and J usage is TRBJ2-5; D is possibly TRBD2 (6 bases). Germline CDR1 reads LNHDA; CDR2 reads SQIVND (reference sequence). This CDR3 spans 11 amino acids.